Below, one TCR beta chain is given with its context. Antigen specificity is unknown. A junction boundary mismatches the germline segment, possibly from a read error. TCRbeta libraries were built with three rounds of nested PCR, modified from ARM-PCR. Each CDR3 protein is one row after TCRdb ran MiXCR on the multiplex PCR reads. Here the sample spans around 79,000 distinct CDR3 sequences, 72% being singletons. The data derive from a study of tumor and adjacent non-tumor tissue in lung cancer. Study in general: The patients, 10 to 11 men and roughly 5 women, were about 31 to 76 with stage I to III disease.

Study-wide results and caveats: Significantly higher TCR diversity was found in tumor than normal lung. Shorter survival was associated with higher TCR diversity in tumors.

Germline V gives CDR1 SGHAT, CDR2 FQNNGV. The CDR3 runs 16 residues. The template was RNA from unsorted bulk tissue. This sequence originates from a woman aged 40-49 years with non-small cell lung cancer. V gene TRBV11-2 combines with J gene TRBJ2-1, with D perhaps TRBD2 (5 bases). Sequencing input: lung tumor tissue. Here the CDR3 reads CASSLSRTGLHNEQLF. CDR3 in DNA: TGTGCCAGCAGCTTATCCCGGACTGGGTTACACAATGAACAGTTGTTC.